Described below is a single TCR beta chain sequence and its context. Its antigen is unknown. This record comes from a study of cytomegalovirus exposure and HLA in healthy donors. The study's findings and limits: Cytomegalovirus association was assigned to under 200 TCR beta chains.

This PCR relied on a set of 60 Vbeta primers and 13 Jbeta primers. The repertoire was sequenced with immunoSEQ multiplex PCR; TCRdb's copy has only in-frame clones and lacks some. The sample consists of 160,000 or so clones, roughly 80% of them appearing once. Sequencing was done on a sample of PBMCs. The sequence derives from a man aged 50-59 years in good health and CMV-seropositive.

Here the CDR3 reads CASSRSPLRGQETQYF. The CDR3 region has the DNA TGTGCCAGCAGCCGCAGTCCTCTCCGGGGACAAGAGACCCAGTACTTC. This chain links TRBV5-4 with TRBJ2-5; a possible D gene is TRBD2 (5 bases). Germline values: CDR1 SGHNT, CDR2 YYREEE (reference sequence). The CDR3 is 16 residues long. V lost 4 bases to trimming and J lost 2 bases, with 18 bases between them. Drawing the rest from reference TRBV5-4 and TRBJ2-5, the complete variable domain is ETGVTQSPTHLIKTRGQQVTLRCSSQSGHNTVSWYQQALGQGPQFIFQYYREEENGRGNFPPRFSGLQFPNYSSELNVNALELDDSALYLCASSRSPLRGQETQYFGPGTRLLVL.